This T cell receptor (beta chain) was retrieved from a study of blood T cells in healthy people across ages (dated by TCRdb to about 2015). Notes on the research overall: Template switching captured roughly one uniquely barcoded TCR beta cDNA molecule per two T cells in model experiments. Two additional independent replicas of 1 million unique cDNA reads from the same blood draw were analyzed for two donors (one aged 18 to 30 and one aged 80 or older). Donors of different ages were randomly distributed across sequencing lanes to avoid experimental bias. The study measured age-related changes in TCR beta repertoire diversity using deep sequencing normalized with unique cDNA molecular identifiers. Donors were grouped into four age groups: young (average roughly 15 years), middle-aged (39), aged (about 59) and long-lived (roughly 80).

Paper-wide results and their limitations: There was a strong correlation between observed TCR beta diversity and the percentage of naive T cells measured by flow cytometry. Bulk unsorted PBMC profiling prevented conclusive comparison of naive and antigen-experienced compartments. The long-lived group showed more naive CD4+ T cells, fewer expanded clones and increased TCR diversity than the aged group, suggesting age selection. Estimates of total diversity based on one million sequenced T cells were regarded as lower bounds and as underestimates. Donor CMV infection status was unknown, potentially confounding age-related changes in expanded clonotypes. Observed TCR beta diversity per million T cells fell roughly linearly with age, and a significant reduction was already apparent by age roughly 41.

Donors were under 40 systemically healthy Caucasian individuals from Russia aged roughly 6 to 100 years. Each donor gave 8 to 10 milliliters of peripheral blood, drawn into EDTA-treated Vacutainer tubes. Ficoll-Paque density-gradient centrifugation was used to isolate PBMCs, with at least 6.5 million obtained per sample. Trizol reagent was used to extract total RNA from the PBMCs, yielding at least 5.5 micrograms per sample. For every donor, an aliquot of PBMCs went through flow cytometry to measure the percentages of naive CD45RAhigh/CD27high T cells. Library preparation was by 5' RACE. The instrument given in TCRdb is Illumina HiSeq 2500. A second PCR of roughly 6 to 11 cycles was run with a J-beta primer mix and a sample-barcoded 5' primer. Each TCR beta cDNA molecule received a unique molecular identifier from a template-switch 5' adaptor carrying 12 random nucleotides. At least 2.5 million CDR3-containing paired-end reads were obtained from each sample. The Mint cDNA synthesis kit, primed by a TRBC-specific oligonucleotide, was used to synthesize first-strand cDNA from all RNA. All cDNA was treated with uracil-DNA glycosylase and then went through a first 18-cycle PCR with the universal primers M1SS and BC2_uni_R. As for the authors' bioinformatics: Each sample was normalized by randomly selecting 1 million high-quality reads, each carrying a distinct molecular identifier. Instead of being binned into consensus sequences, reads with shared molecular identifiers were discarded. CDR3 identification, clonotype clustering and error correction used MiTCR with a Q25 quality threshold and the strictest error-elimination algorithm. A nonparametric unseen species model using Euler transformation provided a lower-bound estimate of total TCR beta diversity. The public reads were reanalyzed by TCRdb: fastp trimming at Q25, MiXCR alignment, in-frame beta chains only. Rows with one shared CDR3 protein collapse into an entry with the most common genes and DNA. For this entry, the V and J calls and clone size follow TCRdb and not the study's own pipeline. For this sample the table gives more than 1.4 million distinct CDR3 sequences, of which 42% were detected only once. The ten largest clones capture around 8% of the sample.

The CDR3 contains 13 residues, cysteine and phenylalanine counted. Only the CDR3 part of the read is kept: 39 bases, read in frame from the first base. CDR1 LNHNV and CDR2 YYDKDF were looked up in the germline V gene (reference sequence). From V the trimming removes 5 bases and from J it removes 10 bases, while the gene matches leave 5 bases of the junction unaccounted for. Of note for this clonotype: Its antigen remains undetermined. The sample holds no much larger clone one base away, and base qualities are not on file.

This sequence was found in a woman aged 18-35 years in good health. Sequencing used blood. The rearranged chain carries TRBV15 and TRBJ2-1; 10 junctional bases match TRBD1. The CDR3 amino acid sequence is: CATSPTGGKEQFF. The bases are TGTGCCACCAGCCCGACAGGGGGCAAAGAGCAGTTCTTC.